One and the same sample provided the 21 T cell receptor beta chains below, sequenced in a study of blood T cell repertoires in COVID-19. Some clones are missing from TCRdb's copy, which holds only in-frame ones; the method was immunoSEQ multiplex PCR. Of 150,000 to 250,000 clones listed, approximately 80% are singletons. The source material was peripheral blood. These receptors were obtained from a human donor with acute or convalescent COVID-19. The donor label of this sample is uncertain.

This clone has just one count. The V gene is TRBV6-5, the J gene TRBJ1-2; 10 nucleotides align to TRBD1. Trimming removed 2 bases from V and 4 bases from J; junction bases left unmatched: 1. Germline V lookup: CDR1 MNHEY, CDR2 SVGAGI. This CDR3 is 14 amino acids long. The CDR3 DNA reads TGTGCCAGCAGTTACCGGGACAGGGGCTATGGCTACACCTTC. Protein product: CASSYRDRGYGYTF.

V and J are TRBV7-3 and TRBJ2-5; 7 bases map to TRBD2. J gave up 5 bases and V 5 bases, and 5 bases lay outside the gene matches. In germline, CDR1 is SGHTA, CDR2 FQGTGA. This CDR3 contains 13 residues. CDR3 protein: CASSPGRTETQYF. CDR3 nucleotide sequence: TGTGCCAGCAGCCCCGGGAGGACGGAGACCCAGTACTTC.

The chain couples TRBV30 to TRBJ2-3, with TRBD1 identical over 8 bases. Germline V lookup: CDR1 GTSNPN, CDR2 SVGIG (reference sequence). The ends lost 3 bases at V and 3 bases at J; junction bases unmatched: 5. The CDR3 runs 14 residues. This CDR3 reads CAWSRTGRTDTQYF. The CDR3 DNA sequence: TGTGCCTGGAGCCGGACAGGGCGAACAGATACGCAGTATTTT.

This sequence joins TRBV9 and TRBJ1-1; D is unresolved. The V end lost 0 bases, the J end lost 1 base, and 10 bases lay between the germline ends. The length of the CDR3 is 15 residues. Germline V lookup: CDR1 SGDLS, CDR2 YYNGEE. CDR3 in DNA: TGTGCCAGCAGCGTAGCCCCCCTCTCGAACACTGAAGCTTTCTTT. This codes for CASSVAPLSNTEAFF.

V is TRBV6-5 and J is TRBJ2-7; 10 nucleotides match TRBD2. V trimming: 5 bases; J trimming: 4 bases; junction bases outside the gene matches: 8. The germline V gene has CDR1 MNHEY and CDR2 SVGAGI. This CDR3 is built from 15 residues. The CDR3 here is CASSLKSSGSYEQYF. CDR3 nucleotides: TGTGCCAGCAGTCTAAAGTCTAGCGGGAGTTACGAGCAGTACTTC.

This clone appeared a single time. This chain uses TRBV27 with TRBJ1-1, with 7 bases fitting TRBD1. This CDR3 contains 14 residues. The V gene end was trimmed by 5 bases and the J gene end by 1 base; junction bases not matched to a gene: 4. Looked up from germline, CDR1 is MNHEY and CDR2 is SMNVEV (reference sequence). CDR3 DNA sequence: TGTGCCAGCAGTAAGGCAGGGGGGAACACTGAAGCTTTCTTT. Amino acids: CASSKAGGNTEAFF.

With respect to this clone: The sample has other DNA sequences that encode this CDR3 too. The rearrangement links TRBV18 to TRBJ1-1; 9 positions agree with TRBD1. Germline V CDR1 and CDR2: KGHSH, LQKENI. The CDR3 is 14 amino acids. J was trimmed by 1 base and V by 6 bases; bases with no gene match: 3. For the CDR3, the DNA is TGTGCCAGCTCTCAGGGACAGGGGAACACTGAAGCTTTCTTT. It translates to CASSQGQGNTEAFF.

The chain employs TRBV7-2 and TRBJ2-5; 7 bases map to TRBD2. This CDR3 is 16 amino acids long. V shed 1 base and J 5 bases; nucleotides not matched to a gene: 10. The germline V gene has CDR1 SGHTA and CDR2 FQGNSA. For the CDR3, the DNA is TGTGCCAGCAGCTTAGTGGGATTAGCCGGGGGGGAGACCCAGTACTTC. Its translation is CASSLVGLAGGETQYF. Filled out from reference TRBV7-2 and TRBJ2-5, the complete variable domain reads GAGVSQSPSNKVTEKGKDVELRCDPISGHTALYWYRQSLGQGLEFLIYFQGNSAPDKSGLPSDRFSAERTGGSVSTLTIQRTQQEDSAVYLCASSLVGLAGGETQYFGPGTRLLVL.

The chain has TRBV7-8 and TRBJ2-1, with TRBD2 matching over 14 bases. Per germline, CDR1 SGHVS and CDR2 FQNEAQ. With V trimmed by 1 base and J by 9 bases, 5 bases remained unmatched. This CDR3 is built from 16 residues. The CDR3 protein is CASSLGGTSGSFEQFF. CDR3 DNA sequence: TGTGCCAGCAGCTTAGGGGGGACTAGCGGGAGCTTTGAGCAGTTCTTC. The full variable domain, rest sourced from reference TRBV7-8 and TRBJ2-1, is GAGVSQSPRYKVAKRGQDVALRCDPISGHVSLFWYQQALGQGPEFLTYFQNEAQLDKSGLPSDRFFAERPEGSVSTLKIQRTQQEDSAVYLCASSLGGTSGSFEQFFGPGTRLTVL.

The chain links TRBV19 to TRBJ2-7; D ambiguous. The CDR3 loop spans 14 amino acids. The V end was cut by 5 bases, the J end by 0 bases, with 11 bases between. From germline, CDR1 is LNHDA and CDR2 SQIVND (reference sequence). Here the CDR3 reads CASSRAYSSYEQYF. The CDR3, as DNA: TGTGCCAGTAGTCGAGCTTATAGCTCCTACGAGCAGTACTTC.

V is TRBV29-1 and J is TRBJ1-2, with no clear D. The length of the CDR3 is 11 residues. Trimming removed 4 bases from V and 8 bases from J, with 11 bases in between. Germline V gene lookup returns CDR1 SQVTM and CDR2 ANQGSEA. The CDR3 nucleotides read TGCAGCGTTGGGCCCTCCGGGGGCTACACCTTC. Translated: CSVGPSGGYTF. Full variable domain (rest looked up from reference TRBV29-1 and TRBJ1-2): SAVISQKPSRDICQRGTSLTIQCQVDSQVTMMFWYRQQPGQSLTLIATANQGSEATYESGFVIDKFPISRPNLTFSTLTVSNMSPEDSSIYLCSVGPSGGYTFGSGTRLTVV.

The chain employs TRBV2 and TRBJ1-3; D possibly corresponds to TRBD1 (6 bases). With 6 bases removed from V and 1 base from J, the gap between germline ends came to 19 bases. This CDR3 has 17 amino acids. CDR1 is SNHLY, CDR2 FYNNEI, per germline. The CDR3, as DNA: TGTGCCAGCAGGGCCTGGGGGGGCGCGGGATCTGGAAACACCATATATTTT. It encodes CASRAWGGAGSGNTIYF. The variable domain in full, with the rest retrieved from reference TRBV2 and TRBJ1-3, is EPEVTQTPSHQVTQMGQEVILRCVPISNHLYFYWYRQILGQKVEFLVSFYNNEISEKSEIFDDQFSVERPDGSNFTLKIRSTKLEDSAMYFCASRAWGGAGSGNTIYFGEGSWLTVV.

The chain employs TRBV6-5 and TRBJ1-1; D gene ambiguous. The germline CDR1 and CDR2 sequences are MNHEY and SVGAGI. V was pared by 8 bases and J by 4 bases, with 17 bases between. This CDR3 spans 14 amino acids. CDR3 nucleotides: TGTGCCAGCGCGCCTAACCGGGAGGTCACTGAAGCTTTCTTT. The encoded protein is CASAPNREVTEAFF.

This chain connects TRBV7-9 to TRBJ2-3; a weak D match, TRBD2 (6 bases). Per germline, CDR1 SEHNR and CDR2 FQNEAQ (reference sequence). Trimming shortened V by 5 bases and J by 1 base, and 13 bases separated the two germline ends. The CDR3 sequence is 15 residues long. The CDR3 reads CASSPGLGGTDTQYF. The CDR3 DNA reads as TGTGCCAGCAGCCCGGGACTGGGCGGCACAGATACGCAGTATTTT.

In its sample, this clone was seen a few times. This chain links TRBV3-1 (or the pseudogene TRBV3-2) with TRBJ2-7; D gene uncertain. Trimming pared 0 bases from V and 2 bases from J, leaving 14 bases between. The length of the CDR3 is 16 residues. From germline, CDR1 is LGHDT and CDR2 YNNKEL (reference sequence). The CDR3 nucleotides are TGTGCCAGCAGCCAAGAATCTGCGGTACCCACCTACGAGCAGTACTTC. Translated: CASSQESAVPTYEQYF.

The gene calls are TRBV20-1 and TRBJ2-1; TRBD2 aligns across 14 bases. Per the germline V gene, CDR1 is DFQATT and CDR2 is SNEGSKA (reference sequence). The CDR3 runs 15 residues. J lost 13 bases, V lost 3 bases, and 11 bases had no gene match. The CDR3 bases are TGCAGTGCTAGTGGCCGACTAGCGGGAGGGCCTAACCAGTTCTTC. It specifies CSASGRLAGGPNQFF.

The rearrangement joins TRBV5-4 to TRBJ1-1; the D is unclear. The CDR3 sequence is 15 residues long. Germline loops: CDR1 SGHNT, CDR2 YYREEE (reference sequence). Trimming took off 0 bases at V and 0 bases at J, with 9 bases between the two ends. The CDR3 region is CASSLGRGMNTEAFF. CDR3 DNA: TGTGCCAGCAGCTTGGGACGGGGTATGAACACTGAAGCTTTCTTT.

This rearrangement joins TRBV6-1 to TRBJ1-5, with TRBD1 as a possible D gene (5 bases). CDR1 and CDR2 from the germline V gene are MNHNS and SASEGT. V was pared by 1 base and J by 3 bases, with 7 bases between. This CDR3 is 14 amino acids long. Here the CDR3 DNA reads TGTGCCAGCAGTGAAGGACAGTTCAATCAGCCCCAGCATTTT. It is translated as CASSEGQFNQPQHF.

The chain's CDR3 is CASRAGLAGFQETQYF. The CDR3 DNA reads as TGTGCCAGCAGAGCAGGACTAGCGGGTTTCCAAGAGACCCAGTACTTC. The chain links TRBV2 to TRBJ2-5; 11 nucleotides align to TRBD2. Trimming at V came to 6 bases and at J to 1 base, leaving 7 bases not matched to a gene. This CDR3 is 16 amino acids long. The germline CDR1 and CDR2 sequences are SNHLY and FYNNEI.

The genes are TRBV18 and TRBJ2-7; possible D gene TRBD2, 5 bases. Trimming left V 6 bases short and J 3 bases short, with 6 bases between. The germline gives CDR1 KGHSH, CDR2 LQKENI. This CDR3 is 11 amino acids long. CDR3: CASSRGYEQYF. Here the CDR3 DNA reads TGTGCCAGCTCCCGGGGCTACGAGCAGTACTTC.

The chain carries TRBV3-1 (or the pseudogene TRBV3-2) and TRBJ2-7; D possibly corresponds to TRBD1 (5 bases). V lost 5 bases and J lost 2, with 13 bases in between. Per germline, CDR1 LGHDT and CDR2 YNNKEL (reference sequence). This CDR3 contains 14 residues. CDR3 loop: CASSKETDAYEQYF. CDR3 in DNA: TGTGCCAGCAGCAAGGAGACAGATGCCTACGAGCAGTACTTC.